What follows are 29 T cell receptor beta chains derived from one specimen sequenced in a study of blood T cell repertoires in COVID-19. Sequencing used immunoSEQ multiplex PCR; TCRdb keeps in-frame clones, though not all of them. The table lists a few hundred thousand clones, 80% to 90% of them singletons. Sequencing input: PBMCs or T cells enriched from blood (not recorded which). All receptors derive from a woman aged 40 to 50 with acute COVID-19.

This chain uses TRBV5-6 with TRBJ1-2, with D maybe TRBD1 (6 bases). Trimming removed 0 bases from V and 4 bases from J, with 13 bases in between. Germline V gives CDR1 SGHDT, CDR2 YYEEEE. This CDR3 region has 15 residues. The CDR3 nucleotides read TGTGCCAGCAGCTTGGGATTCGGGGGGGCCTATGGCTACACCTTC. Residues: CASSLGFGGAYGYTF.

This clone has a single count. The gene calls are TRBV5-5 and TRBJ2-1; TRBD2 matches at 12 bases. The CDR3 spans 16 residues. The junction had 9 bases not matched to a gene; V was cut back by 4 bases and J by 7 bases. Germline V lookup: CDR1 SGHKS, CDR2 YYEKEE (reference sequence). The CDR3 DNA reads TGTGCCAGCAGCCAGACAAGACTAGCGGGAGCAAATGAGCAGTTCTTC. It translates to CASSQTRLAGANEQFF.

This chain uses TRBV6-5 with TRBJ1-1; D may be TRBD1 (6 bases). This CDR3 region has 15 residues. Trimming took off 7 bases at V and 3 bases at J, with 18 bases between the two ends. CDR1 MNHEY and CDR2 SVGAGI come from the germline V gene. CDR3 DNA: TGTGCCAGCAACATACAGGGTAGTATCGACACTGAAGCTTTCTTT. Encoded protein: CASNIQGSIDTEAFF.

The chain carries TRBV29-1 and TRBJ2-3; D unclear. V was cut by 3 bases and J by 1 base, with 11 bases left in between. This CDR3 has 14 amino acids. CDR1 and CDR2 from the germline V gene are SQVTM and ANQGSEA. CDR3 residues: CSVDSPQGTDTQYF. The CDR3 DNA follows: TGCAGCGTTGATTCCCCCCAGGGCACAGATACGCAGTATTTT.

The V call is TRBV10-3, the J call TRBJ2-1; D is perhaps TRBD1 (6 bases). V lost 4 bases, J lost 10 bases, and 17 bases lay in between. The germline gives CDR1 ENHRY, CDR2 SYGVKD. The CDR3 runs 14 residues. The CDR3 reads CAISAFGQTGEQFF. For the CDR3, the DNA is TGTGCCATCAGTGCCTTCGGACAGACGGGGGAGCAGTTCTTC.

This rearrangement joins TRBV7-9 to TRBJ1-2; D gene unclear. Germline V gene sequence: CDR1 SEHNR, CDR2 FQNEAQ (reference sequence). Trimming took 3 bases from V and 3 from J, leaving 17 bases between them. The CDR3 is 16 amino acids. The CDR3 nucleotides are TGTGCCAGCAGCTTTCTTAAGGCCTCGGGATACTATGGCTACACCTTC. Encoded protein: CASSFLKASGYYGYTF.

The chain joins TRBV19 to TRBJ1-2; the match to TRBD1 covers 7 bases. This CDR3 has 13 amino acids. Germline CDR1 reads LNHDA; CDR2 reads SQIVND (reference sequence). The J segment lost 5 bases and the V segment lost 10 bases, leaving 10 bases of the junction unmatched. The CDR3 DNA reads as TGTGCCACCGAGGGAGACAGGGTGTATGGCTACACCTTC. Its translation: CATEGDRVYGYTF.

CDR3 amino acids: CASSVALTSGPYNEQFF. The CDR3 DNA reads TGTGCCAGCAGCGTAGCCCTTACTAGCGGACCTTACAATGAGCAGTTCTTC. The chain is built from TRBV9 and TRBJ2-1; TRBD2 matches at 8 bases. This CDR3 contains 17 residues. V gave up 0 bases and J gave up 4 bases; unmatched junction bases: 9. The germline CDR1 and CDR2 sequences are SGDLS and YYNGEE. The full variable domain, with the rest looked up from reference TRBV9 and TRBJ2-1, is DSGVTQTPKHLITATGQRVTLRCSPRSGDLSVYWYQQSLDQGLQFLIQYYNGEERAKGNILERFSAQQFPDLHSELNLSSLELGDSALYFCASSVALTSGPYNEQFFGPGTRLTVL.

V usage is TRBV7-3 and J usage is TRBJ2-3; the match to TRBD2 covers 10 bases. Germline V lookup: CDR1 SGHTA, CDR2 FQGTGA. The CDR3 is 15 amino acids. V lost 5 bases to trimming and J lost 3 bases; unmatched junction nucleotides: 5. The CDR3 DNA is TGTGCCAGCAGCCCTAGCGGGAGAGGGACAGATACGCAGTATTTT. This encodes CASSPSGRGTDTQYF.

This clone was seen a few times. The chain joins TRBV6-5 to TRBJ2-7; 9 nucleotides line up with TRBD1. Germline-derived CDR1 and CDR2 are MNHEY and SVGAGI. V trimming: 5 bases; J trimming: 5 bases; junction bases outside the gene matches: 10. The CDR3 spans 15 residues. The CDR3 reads CASSTTDRGLDEQYF. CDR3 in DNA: TGTGCCAGCAGTACAACGGACAGGGGCCTCGACGAGCAGTACTTC.

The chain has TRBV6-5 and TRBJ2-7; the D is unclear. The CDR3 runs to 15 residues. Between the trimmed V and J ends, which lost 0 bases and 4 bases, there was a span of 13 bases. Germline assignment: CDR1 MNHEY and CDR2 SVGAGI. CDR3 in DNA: TGTGCCAGCAGTTACTCGACGGCGGCAGAGTACGAGCAGTACTTC. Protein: CASSYSTAAEYEQYF.

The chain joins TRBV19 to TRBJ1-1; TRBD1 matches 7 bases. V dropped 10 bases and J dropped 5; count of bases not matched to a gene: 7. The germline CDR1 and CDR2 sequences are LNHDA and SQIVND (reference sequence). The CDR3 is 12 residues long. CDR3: CATRRDSTEAFF. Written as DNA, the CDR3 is TGTGCCACGAGAAGGGACAGTACTGAAGCTTTCTTT.

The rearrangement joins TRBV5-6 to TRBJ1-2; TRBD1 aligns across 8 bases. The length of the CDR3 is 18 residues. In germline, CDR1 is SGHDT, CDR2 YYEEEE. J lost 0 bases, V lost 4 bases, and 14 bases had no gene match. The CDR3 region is CASSIKPGQATSNYGYTF. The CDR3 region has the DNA TGTGCCAGCAGCATAAAACCGGGACAGGCGACCTCTAACTATGGCTACACCTTC.

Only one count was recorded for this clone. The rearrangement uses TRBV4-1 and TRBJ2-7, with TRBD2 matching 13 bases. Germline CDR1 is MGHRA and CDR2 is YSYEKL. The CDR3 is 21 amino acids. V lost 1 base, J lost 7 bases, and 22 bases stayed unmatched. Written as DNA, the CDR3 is TGCGCCAGCAGCCAAGGAGGGGGAACTAGCGGGAGGGCCCTCCGAGCGGAAGAGCAGTACTTC. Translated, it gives CASSQGGGTSGRALRAEEQYF.

DNA of the CDR3: TGTGCCAGCAGCTCACTGCGGGACAGGGCCTACGAGCAGTACTTC. This sequence encodes CASSSLRDRAYEQYF. This rearrangement joins TRBV11-2 to TRBJ2-7; the match to TRBD1 covers 9 bases. Germline trimming cut 4 bases from V and 2 bases from J; bases unmatched to any gene: 6. This CDR3 spans 15 amino acids. Germline CDR1 SGHAT, CDR2 FQNNGV.

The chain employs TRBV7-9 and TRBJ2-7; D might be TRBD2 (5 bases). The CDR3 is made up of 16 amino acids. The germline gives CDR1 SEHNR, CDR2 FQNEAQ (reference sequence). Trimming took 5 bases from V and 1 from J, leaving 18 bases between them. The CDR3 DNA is TGTGCCAGCAGCCCCCCGCTTAGTGAGGGTTCCTACGAGCAGTACTTC. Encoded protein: CASSPPLSEGSYEQYF.

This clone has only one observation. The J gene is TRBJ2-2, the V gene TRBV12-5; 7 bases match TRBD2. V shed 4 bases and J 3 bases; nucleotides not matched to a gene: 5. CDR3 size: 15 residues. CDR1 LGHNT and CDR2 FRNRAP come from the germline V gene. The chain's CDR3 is CASGSGLGDTGELFF. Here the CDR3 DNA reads TGTGCTAGTGGTTCAGGACTAGGGGACACCGGGGAGCTGTTTTTT.

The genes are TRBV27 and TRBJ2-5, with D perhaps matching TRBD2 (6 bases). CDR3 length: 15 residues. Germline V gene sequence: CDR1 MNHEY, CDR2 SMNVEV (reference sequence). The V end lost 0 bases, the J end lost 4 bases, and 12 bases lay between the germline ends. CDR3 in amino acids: CASSLSTLGGETQYF. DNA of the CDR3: TGTGCCAGCAGTTTATCGACTCTGGGAGGAGAGACCCAGTACTTC.

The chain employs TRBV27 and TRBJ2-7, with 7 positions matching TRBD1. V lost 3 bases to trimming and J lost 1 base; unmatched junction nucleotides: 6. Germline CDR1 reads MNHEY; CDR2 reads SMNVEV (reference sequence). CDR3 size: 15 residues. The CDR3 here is CASSFQPGQSYEQYF. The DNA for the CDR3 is TGTGCCAGCAGTTTCCAGCCGGGACAGTCCTACGAGCAGTACTTC.

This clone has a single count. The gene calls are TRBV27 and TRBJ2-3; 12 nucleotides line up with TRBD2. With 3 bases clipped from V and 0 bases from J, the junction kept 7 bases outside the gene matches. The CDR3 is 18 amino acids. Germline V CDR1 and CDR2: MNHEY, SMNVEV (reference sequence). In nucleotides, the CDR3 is TGTGCCAGCAGTTTTGGGACTAGCGGGTCCCTAAGCACAGATACGCAGTATTTT. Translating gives CASSFGTSGSLSTDTQYF.

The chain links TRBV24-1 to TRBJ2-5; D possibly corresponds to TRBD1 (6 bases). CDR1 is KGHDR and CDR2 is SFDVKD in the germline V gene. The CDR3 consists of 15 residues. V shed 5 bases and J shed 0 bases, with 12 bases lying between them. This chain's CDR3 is CATSGATGYQETQYF. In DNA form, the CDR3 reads TGTGCCACCAGTGGGGCCACAGGGTACCAAGAGACCCAGTACTTC.

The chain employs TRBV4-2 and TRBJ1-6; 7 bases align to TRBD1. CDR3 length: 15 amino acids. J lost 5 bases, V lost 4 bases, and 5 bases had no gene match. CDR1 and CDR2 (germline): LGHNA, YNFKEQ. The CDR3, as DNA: TGTGCCAGCAGCCTACTAGACAGGGATAATTCACCCCTCCACTTT. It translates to CASSLLDRDNSPLHF.

CDR3 sequence: CATSAPAGDRGEHTDTQYF. The CDR3 coding sequence is TGTGCCACCAGTGCCCCCGCGGGGGACAGGGGGGAACACACAGATACGCAGTATTTT. V gene TRBV24-1 combines with J gene TRBJ2-3, with 11 bases lining up with TRBD1. The CDR3 sequence is 19 residues long. Germline lookup yields CDR1 KGHDR and CDR2 SFDVKD. J lost 2 bases, V lost 5 bases, and 14 bases had no gene match.

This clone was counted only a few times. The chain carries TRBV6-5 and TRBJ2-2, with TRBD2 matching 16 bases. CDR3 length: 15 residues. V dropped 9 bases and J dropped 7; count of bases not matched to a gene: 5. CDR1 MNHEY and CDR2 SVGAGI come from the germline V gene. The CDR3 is CASQGLAGGHGELFF. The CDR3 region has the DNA TGTGCCAGTCAGGGACTAGCGGGAGGGCACGGGGAGCTGTTTTTT.

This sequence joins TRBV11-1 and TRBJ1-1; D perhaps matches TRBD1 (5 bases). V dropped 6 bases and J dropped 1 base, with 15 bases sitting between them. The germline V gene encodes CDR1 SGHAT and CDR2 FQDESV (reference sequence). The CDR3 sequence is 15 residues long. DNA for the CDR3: TGTGCCAGCAGTGGGTCAGGGCTGTGGAACACTGAAGCTTTCTTT. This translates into CASSGSGLWNTEAFF.

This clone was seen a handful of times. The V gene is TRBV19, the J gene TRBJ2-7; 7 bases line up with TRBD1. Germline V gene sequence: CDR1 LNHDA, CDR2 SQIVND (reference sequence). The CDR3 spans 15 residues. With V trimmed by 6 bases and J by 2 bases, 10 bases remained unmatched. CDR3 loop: CASSTGTVGAYEQYF. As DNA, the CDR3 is TGTGCCAGTAGCACCGGGACAGTTGGAGCCTACGAGCAGTACTTC.

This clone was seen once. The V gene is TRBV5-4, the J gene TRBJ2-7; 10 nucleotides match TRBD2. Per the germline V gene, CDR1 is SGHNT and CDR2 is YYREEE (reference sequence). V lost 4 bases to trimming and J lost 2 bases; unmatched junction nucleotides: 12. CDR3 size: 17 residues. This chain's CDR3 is CASSPTGLAGDPYEQYF. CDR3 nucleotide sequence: TGTGCCAGCAGCCCCACTGGGCTAGCGGGGGACCCCTACGAGCAGTACTTC.

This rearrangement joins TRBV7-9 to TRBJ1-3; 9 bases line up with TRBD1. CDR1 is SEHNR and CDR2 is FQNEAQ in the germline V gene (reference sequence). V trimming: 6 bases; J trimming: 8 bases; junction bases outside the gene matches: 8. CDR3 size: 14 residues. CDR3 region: CASSPRDREDTIYF. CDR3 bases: TGTGCCAGCAGTCCCCGGGACAGGGAGGACACCATATATTTT.

For the CDR3, the DNA is TGTGCCAGCAGCGTCATGGACGCCAGGGCGGCAACTAATGAAAAACTGTTTTTT. Its translation is CASSVMDARAATNEKLFF. The chain combines TRBV4-2 with TRBJ1-4, with D possibly TRBD1 on 5 matching bases. V dropped 5 bases and J dropped 0 bases, with 19 bases sitting between them. Per the germline V gene, CDR1 is LGHNA and CDR2 is YNFKEQ. This CDR3 has 18 amino acids.